These 20 T cell receptor beta chains were all obtained from the same sample, sequenced in a study of cytomegalovirus exposure and HLA in healthy donors. This PCR relied on a set of 60 Vbeta primers and 13 Jbeta primers. Produced via immunoSEQ multiplex PCR; TCRdb's table is partial and in-frame only. The sample comprises 90,000 to 100,000 clones, around 84% of which are singletons, and around 3.2% rests with the top ten. Material for sequencing was PBMCs. These receptors originate from a woman aged 40 to 50 in good health and CMV-seronegative.

The rearrangement joins TRBV5-1 to TRBJ2-5; 11 bases map to TRBD2. Germline lookup yields CDR1 SGHRS and CDR2 YFSETQ. J lost 1 base, V lost 0 bases, and 5 bases had no gene match. The CDR3 is made up of 17 amino acids. DNA of the CDR3: TGCGCCAGCAGCTTGGGACTAGCGGGACTGGCCCAAGAGACCCAGTACTTC. It specifies CASSLGLAGLAQETQYF.

A few counts support this clone. The J gene is TRBJ1-4, the V gene TRBV5-1; a weak D match, TRBD1 (5 bases). The V end was cut by 4 bases, the J end by 5 bases, with 12 bases between. Germline values: CDR1 SGHRS, CDR2 YFSETQ. This CDR3 comprises 14 residues. Here the CDR3 reads CASSVTVRNEKLFF. The DNA of the CDR3 is TGCGCCAGCAGCGTGACAGTAAGGAATGAAAAACTGTTTTTT.

The V call is TRBV7-9, the J call TRBJ2-1, with a tentative D call TRBD2 (6 bases). Germline values: CDR1 SEHNR, CDR2 FQNEAQ (reference sequence). V gave up 5 bases and J gave up 6 bases, with 14 bases separating them. The CDR3 covers 14 residues. The CDR3 nucleotides are TGTGCCAGCAGCCCGGGGGAATTCCGCAATGAGCAGTTCTTC. Its protein is CASSPGEFRNEQFF.

The V call is TRBV28, the J call TRBJ1-1; D unclear. The germline V and J ends were trimmed by 1 base and 0 bases, with 6 bases remaining between them. This CDR3 is 14 amino acids long. Germline CDR1 MDHEN, CDR2 SYDVKM. The CDR3 coding sequence is TGTGCCAGCAGTTTATCTCACATGAACACTGAAGCTTTCTTT. Translating it yields CASSLSHMNTEAFF.

This rearrangement joins TRBV2 to TRBJ1-2, with D tentatively TRBD1 (5 bases). V was pared by 5 bases and J by 13 bases, with 26 bases between. Germline V gene lookup returns CDR1 SNHLY and CDR2 FYNNEI. This CDR3 region has 15 residues. CDR3 residues: CASSKSGTESMEGTF. CDR3 nucleotide sequence: TGTGCCAGCAGTAAATCCGGGACGGAGTCTATGGAGGGCACCTTC.

V gene TRBV7-2 combines with J gene TRBJ2-7; tentatively, D is TRBD2 (6 bases). V gave up 0 bases and J gave up 4 bases, with 10 bases separating them. Germline values: CDR1 SGHTA, CDR2 FQGNSA. The CDR3 has 14 residues. CDR3 in amino acids: CASSLAGGLYEQYF. CDR3 DNA sequence: TGTGCCAGCAGCTTAGCGGGAGGTCTATACGAGCAGTACTTC.

This chain joins TRBV5-4 and TRBJ1-2; possible D gene TRBD1, 6 bases. Trimming removed 10 bases at V and 4 bases at J, with 20 bases between. Germline loops: CDR1 SGHNT, CDR2 YYREEE (reference sequence). CDR3 size: 14 residues. This CDR3 reads CAVTSDRNLYGYTF. The CDR3 DNA reads TGTGCCGTAACAAGTGACAGGAACCTCTATGGCTACACCTTC.

This chain links TRBV7-8 with TRBJ1-4, with D unresolved. The CDR3 runs to 13 residues. The germline V gene encodes CDR1 SGHVS and CDR2 FQNEAQ. The V end lost 1 base, the J end lost 8 bases, and 8 bases lay between the germline ends. CDR3 loop: CASSLGPFEKLFF. The CDR3 DNA sequence: TGTGCCAGCAGCTTAGGGCCCTTCGAAAAACTGTTTTTT. The full variable domain, rest sourced from reference TRBV7-8 and TRBJ1-4, is GAGVSQSPRYKVAKRGQDVALRCDPISGHVSLFWYQQALGQGPEFLTYFQNEAQLDKSGLPSDRFFAERPEGSVSTLKIQRTQQEDSAVYLCASSLGPFEKLFFGSGTQLSVL.

The V call is TRBV19, the J call TRBJ2-3; 8 nucleotides agree with TRBD2. The CDR3 sequence is 14 residues long. V lost 7 bases and J lost 4; bases outside the gene matches: 7. Germline assignment: CDR1 LNHDA and CDR2 SQIVND (reference sequence). The CDR3 loop reads CASTAGLGADTQYF. CDR3 in DNA: TGTGCCAGTACTGCGGGACTAGGTGCAGATACGCAGTATTTT.

The V and J genes are TRBV4-2 and TRBJ1-1, with 11 bases matching TRBD1. This CDR3 region has 19 residues. With V trimmed by 4 bases and J by 1 base, 14 bases remained unmatched. CDR1 is LGHNA and CDR2 is YNFKEQ in the germline V gene. DNA of the CDR3: TGTGCCAGCAGCCGGATAACTCGCGGGACAGGGGGGGCGAACACTGAAGCTTTCTTT. This codes for CASSRITRGTGGANTEAFF.

The rearrangement links TRBV5-1 to TRBJ2-3; possible D gene TRBD2, 5 bases. V gave up 0 bases and J gave up 5 bases, with 13 bases separating them. CDR1 SGHRS and CDR2 YFSETQ come from the germline V gene. CDR3 length: 15 amino acids. The CDR3 sequence: CASSLVVGVRDTQYF. The CDR3 DNA follows: TGCGCCAGCAGCTTGGTGGTGGGAGTCCGAGATACGCAGTATTTT.

The rearrangement uses TRBV11-3 and TRBJ2-3, with D possibly TRBD2 on 6 matching bases. This CDR3 spans 14 amino acids. The V gene's germline CDR1 is SGHNT and CDR2 YENEEA. V was trimmed by 1 base and J by 3 bases, leaving 8 bases between them. For the CDR3, the DNA is TGTGCCAGCAGCTTAGGAGGGAGGACAGATACGCAGTATTTT. Amino acids: CASSLGGRTDTQYF. Combining the CDR3 with reference TRBV11-3 and TRBJ2-3 gives the whole variable domain EAGVVQSPRYKIIEKKQPVAFWCNPISGHNTLYWYLQNLGQGPELLIRYENEEAVDDSQLPKDRFSAERLKGVDSTLKIQPAELGDSAVYLCASSLGGRTDTQYFGPGTRLTVL.

V gene TRBV28 combines with J gene TRBJ1-5; possibly TRBD1 for D (6 bases). Germline CDR1 MDHEN, CDR2 SYDVKM. This CDR3 spans 15 amino acids. Trimming pared 0 bases from V and 6 bases from J, leaving 12 bases between. CDR3 sequence reads: CASSLWGGAPQPQHF. As DNA, the CDR3 is TGTGCCAGCAGTTTATGGGGGGGGGCGCCTCAGCCCCAGCATTTT.

The chain recombines TRBV6-5 with TRBJ2-5; TRBD1 aligns across 7 bases. The CDR3 runs to 14 residues. Looked up from germline, CDR1 is MNHEY and CDR2 is SVGAGI. The ends lost 4 bases at V and 9 bases at J; junction bases unmatched: 11. The CDR3 here is CASSFLDRPSAQYF. The CDR3 DNA sequence: TGTGCCAGCAGTTTTTTGGACAGGCCCTCGGCCCAGTACTTC.

The chain couples TRBV5-5 to TRBJ2-4; no firm D call. This CDR3 contains 14 residues. Trimming took 4 bases from V and 7 from J, leaving 15 bases between them. The germline V gene encodes CDR1 SGHKS and CDR2 YYEKEE (reference sequence). As DNA, the CDR3 is TGTGCCAGCAGCCCCCTTGGAGTGGTGAACATTCAGTACTTC. Amino acid sequence: CASSPLGVVNIQYF.

CDR3 nucleotides: TGCGCCAGCAGGAAACGGGTATCCTCTGGAAACACCATATATTTT. It translates to CASRKRVSSGNTIYF. The gene calls are TRBV5-1 and TRBJ1-3; D not certain. This CDR3 is 15 amino acids long. Per germline, CDR1 SGHRS and CDR2 YFSETQ. Trimming removed 5 bases from V and 0 bases from J, with 12 bases in between.

The gene calls are TRBV10-1 and TRBJ2-7, with TRBD2 matching over 14 bases. The length of the CDR3 is 15 residues. The germline gives CDR1 WNHNN, CDR2 SYGVQD (reference sequence). J gave up 9 bases and V 0 bases, and 4 bases lay outside the gene matches. The CDR3 is CASSESTSGRAAQYF. The CDR3 bases are TGCGCCAGCAGTGAGTCGACTAGCGGGAGGGCCGCGCAGTACTTC.

Of note for this clone: Other DNA sequences in this sample translate to the same CDR3. CDR3 protein: CASGLGGGGTDTQYF. Written as DNA, the CDR3 is TGTGCTAGTGGTTTGGGGGGAGGGGGAACAGATACGCAGTATTTT. This sequence joins TRBV12-5 and TRBJ2-3; perhaps TRBD2 as D (7 bases). V lost 1 base, J lost 3 bases, and 11 bases lay in between. CDR1 and CDR2 (germline): LGHNT, FRNRAP. This CDR3 has 15 amino acids.

CDR3 nucleotides: TGCGCCAGCAGCCAAGCCTGGAGGAGCACAGATACGCAGTATTTT. Translated: CASSQAWRSTDTQYF. The chain couples TRBV4-1 to TRBJ2-3, with D tentatively TRBD2 (5 bases). This CDR3 has 15 residues. In germline, CDR1 is MGHRA, CDR2 YSYEKL. Trimming shortened V by 1 base and J by 0 bases, and 8 bases separated the two germline ends.

The chain combines TRBV27 with TRBJ1-5; 9 bases match TRBD1. V dropped 3 bases and J dropped 4; count of bases not matched to a gene: 4. The CDR3 covers 15 residues. From germline, CDR1 is MNHEY and CDR2 SMNVEV (reference sequence). CDR3: CASSLATGGNQPQHF. The CDR3 region has the DNA TGTGCCAGCAGTTTGGCGACAGGGGGGAATCAGCCCCAGCATTTT.